This T cell receptor (beta chain) was identified during a study of T cell responses to AZD1222 COVID-19 vaccine. Findings and caveats of the study: Seropositivity was recorded at baseline in only 6 or 7 AZD1222 recipients.

Turning to this clone: Its antigen remains unknown.

Measured with immunoSEQ multiplex PCR; TCRdb has only the in-frame clones, and not every one. The data hold 100,000 to 150,000 clones, with roughly 86% observed a single time. The CDR3 spans 15 residues. V lost 4 bases and J lost 3, with 14 bases in between. The germline gives CDR1 ENHRY, CDR2 SYGVKD. This sequence originates from an adult in good health. The genes are TRBV10-3 and TRBJ2-3; maybe TRBD2 (6 bases). Sequencing used peripheral blood, obtained on day 0 of AZD1222 vaccination. CDR3 loop: CAISGDLLQTDTQYF. The CDR3 bases are TGTGCCATCAGTGGGGACTTGCTCCAAACAGATACGCAGTATTTT.